Given below is one TCR beta chain in context. Its specificity is not known. This specimen belongs to a study of Ad26.COV2.S vaccination and SARS-CoV-2 variants. Study in general: By the intramuscular route, Ad26.COV2.S was given once, or twice 56 days apart.

Study-level findings and limits: The placebo group had lower spike-specific TCR breadth than the vaccine recipients did. Possibly, TCR breadth and depth analyses underestimated total T cell responses.

This CDR3 contains 16 residues. Trimming at V came to 6 bases and at J to 8 bases, leaving 12 bases not matched to a gene. Germline CDR1 is SNHLY and CDR2 is FYNNEI. Noted treatment: roughly 20 received Ad26.COV2.S at low or high dose, single or two shots; about 5 received placebo; per-sample allocation not given. After the first vaccine or placebo injection, samples were drawn on day 63. Assay: immunoSEQ multiplex PCR; the TCRdb copy retains only in-frame clones and omits some. The sample has about 380,000 clones, roughly 85% seen once. The clonotype was recovered from a person between 18 and 59 years old who received the Ad26.COV2.S COVID-19 vaccine or a placebo. V and J are TRBV2 and TRBJ1-6; 8 bases fit TRBD1. The input for sequencing was peripheral blood, taken in a trial of Ad26.COV2.S vaccine versus placebo. For the CDR3, the DNA is TGTGCCAGCAGATTGACAGGGGCGGGGATAGATTCACCCCTCCACTTT. Amino acid sequence: CASRLTGAGIDSPLHF.